This TCR beta chain was identified in a study of CD8+CD57+ T cells in acquired aplastic anemia. About the research overall: The sorted CD4+ and CD8+ cells yielded an average roughly 3 ug of DNA.

Template material for TCR beta VDJ and CDR3 profiling consisted of genomic DNA. TCRdb ran MiXCR on the reads and lists one entry per CDR3 protein. There are roughly 180,000 distinct CDR3 sequences in the sample; roughly 65% occur only once, and approximately 42% lies in the top ten. General study points: Roughly 30 was the count of CD8+ CDR3 sequences that patients shared with controls. Patients were compared with controls for CD8+ Simpson's diversity, and no significant difference emerged.

This clonotype was observed many times. Its antigen is not known. All sequencing subjects had displayed CD8+CD57+ cell expansion on flow cytometry. Patient blood was sampled before any therapy had been received. The CDR3 runs to 15 residues. V was trimmed by 5 bases and J by 4 bases, leaving 16 bases between them. The specimen was sorted CD4+, CD8+, or CD8+CD57+ T cells (not recorded which) from PBMCs. The source of this sequence is a human donor with aplastic anemia. The chain employs TRBV12-3 or TRBV12-4 and TRBJ2-3; possibly TRBD2 for D (8 bases). CDR3 sequence: CASSHPGGGADTQYF. The DNA for the CDR3 is TGTGCCAGCAGTCATCCGGGAGGGGGCGCAGATACGCAGTATTTT.